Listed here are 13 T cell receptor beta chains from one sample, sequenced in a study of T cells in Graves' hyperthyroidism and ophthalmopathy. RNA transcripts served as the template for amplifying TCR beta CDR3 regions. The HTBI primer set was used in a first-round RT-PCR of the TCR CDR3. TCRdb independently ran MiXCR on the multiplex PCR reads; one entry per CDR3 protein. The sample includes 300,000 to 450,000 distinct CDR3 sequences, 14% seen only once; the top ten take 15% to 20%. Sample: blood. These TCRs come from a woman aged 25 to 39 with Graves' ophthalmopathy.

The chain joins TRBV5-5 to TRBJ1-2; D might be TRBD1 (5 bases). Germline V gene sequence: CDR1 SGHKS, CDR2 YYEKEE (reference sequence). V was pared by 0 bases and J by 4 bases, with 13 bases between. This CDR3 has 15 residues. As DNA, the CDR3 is TGTGCCAGCAGCTTGGTTGAGGGACTGGGCTATGGCTACACCTTC. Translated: CASSLVEGLGYGYTF.

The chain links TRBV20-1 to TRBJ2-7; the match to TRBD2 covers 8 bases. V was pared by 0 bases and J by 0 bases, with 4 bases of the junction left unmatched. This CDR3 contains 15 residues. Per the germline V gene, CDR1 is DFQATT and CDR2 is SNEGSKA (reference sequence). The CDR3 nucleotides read TGCAGTGCTAGAGATTTCGGGGGGGCCTCCTACGAGCAGTACTTC. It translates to CSARDFGGASYEQYF.

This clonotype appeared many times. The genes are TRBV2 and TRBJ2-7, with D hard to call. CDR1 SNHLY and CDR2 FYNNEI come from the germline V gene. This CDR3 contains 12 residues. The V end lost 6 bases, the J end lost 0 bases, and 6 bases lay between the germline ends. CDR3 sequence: CASRQSSYEQYF. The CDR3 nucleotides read TGTGCCAGCAGACAGAGCTCCTACGAGCAGTACTTC.

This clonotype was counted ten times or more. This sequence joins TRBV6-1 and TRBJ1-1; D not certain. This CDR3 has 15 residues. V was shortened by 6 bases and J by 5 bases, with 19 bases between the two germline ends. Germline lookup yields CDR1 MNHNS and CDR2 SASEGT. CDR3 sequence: CASRAIARDRTEAFF. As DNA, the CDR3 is TGTGCCAGCAGAGCGATCGCGCGGGATCGTACTGAAGCTTTCTTT.

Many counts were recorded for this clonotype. DNA of the CDR3: TGTGCCAGCAGCTTATTAATCAGGGGTGGGGGCAATGAGCAGTTCTTC. Translating it yields CASSLLIRGGGNEQFF. V gene TRBV7-8 combines with J gene TRBJ2-1; the D gene is possibly TRBD1 (6 bases). CDR3 length: 16 amino acids. Trimming shortened V by 2 bases and J by 6 bases, and 17 bases separated the two germline ends. Germline V gene lookup returns CDR1 SGHVS and CDR2 FQNEAQ.

DNA of the CDR3: TGCGCCAGCAGCTTAGACCCGGAGAACACTGAAGCTTTCTTT. It translates to CASSLDPENTEAFF. The genes are TRBV5-1 and TRBJ1-1, with D hard to call. V lost 2 bases and J 1 base, leaving 9 bases between the germline ends. Germline-derived CDR1 and CDR2 are SGHRS and YFSETQ. This CDR3 contains 14 residues.

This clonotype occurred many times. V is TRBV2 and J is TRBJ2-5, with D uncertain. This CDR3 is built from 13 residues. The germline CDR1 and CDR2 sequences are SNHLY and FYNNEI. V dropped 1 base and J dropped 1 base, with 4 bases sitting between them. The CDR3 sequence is CASSEDGQETQYF. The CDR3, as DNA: TGTGCCAGCAGTGAAGACGGCCAAGAGACCCAGTACTTC.

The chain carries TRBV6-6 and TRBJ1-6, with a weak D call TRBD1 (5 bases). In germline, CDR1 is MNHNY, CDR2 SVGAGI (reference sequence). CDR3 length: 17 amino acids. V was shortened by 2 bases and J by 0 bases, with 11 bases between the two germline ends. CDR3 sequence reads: CASSYTGLSSYNSPLHF. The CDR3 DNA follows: TGTGCCAGCAGTTACACAGGTCTCAGCTCCTATAATTCACCCCTCCACTTT.

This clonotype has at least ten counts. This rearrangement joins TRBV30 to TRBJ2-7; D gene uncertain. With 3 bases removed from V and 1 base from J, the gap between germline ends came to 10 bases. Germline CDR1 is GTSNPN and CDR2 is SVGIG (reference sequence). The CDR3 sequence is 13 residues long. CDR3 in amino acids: CAWSIQRSYEQYF. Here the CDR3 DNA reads TGTGCCTGGAGCATTCAACGTTCCTACGAGCAGTACTTC.

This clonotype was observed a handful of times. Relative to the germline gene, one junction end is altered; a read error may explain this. CDR3 sequence reads: CASSQDSVLQGSNYGYAF. CDR3 coding DNA: TGCGCCAGCAGCCAAGATTCCGTTCTACAGGGTTCTAACTATGGCTACGCCTTC. The chain is built from TRBV4-1 and TRBJ1-2, with D possibly matching TRBD1 (6 bases). The CDR3 runs 18 residues. CDR1 MGHRA and CDR2 YSYEKL come from the germline V gene.

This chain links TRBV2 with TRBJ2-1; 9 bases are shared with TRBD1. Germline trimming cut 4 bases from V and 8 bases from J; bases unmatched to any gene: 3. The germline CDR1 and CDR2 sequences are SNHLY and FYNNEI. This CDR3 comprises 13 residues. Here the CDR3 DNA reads TGTGCCAGCAGTGCGGGACAGGGCGATGAGCAGTTCTTC. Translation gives CASSAGQGDEQFF.

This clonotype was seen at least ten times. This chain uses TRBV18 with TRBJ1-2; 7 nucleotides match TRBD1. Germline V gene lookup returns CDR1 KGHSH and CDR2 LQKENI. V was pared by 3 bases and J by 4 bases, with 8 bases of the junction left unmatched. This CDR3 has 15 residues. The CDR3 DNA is TGTGCCAGCTCACCGGGACAGACCCTATTCTATGGCTACACCTTC. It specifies CASSPGQTLFYGYTF.

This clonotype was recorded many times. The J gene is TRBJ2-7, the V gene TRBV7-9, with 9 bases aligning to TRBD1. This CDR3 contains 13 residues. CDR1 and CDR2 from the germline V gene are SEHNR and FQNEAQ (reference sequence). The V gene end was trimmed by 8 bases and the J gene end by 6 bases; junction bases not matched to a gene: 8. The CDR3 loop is CASGGQGTFEQYF. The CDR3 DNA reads TGTGCCAGCGGGGGACAGGGTACCTTCGAGCAGTACTTC.